This T cell receptor beta chain came from a study of Graves' ophthalmopathy and Graves' hyperthyroidism. CDR3 length equals 14 residues. Trimming cost V 3 bases and J 5 bases, with 11 bases left between them. CDR1 MNHEY and CDR2 SMNVEV come from the germline V gene (reference sequence). Amplification of the TCR beta CDR3 regions used RNA transcripts (as template). First-round RT-PCR employed HTBI primers, with a second-round multiplex PCR after it. TCRdb called the multiplex PCR reads again in MiXCR, with one record for every CDR3 protein. The table records 680,000 or so distinct CDR3 sequences, over 20% of them present only once.

The TCR sequence derives from a woman between 18 and 30 years old with stable Graves' hyperthyroidism. Some clones in this sample may be carry-over from other donors' samples. The rearrangement joins TRBV27 to TRBJ1-5; tentative D call: TRBD1 (6 bases). The specimen sequenced was peripheral blood. Here the CDR3 reads CASSLPGGDQPQHF. DNA of the CDR3: TGTGCCAGCAGTTTGCCTGGGGGCGATCAGCCCCAGCATTTT.